Here is one T cell receptor (beta chain) with its context. In the study's own analysis: By means of reference gene primer amplification, nucleated cell counts were estimated. Libraries were prepared by immunoSEQ multiplex PCR; TCRdb keeps only in-frame clonotypes and omits some of them. For V, J and clone size, that table is used; D and trimming come from the DNA. The table includes about 250,000 clones, 85% detected once. Germline values: CDR1 LNHDA, CDR2 SQIVND (reference sequence). The CDR3 is made up of 16 amino acids. V dropped 5 bases and J dropped 5; count of bases not matched to a gene: 11. The sample originates from a study of blood T cell repertoires in COVID-19. As for the study in general: Samples came from the United States, Italy and Spain, spanning acute and convalescent COVID-19. T cells, B-cell-depleted T cells, or PBMCs supplied cDNA or gDNA.

The chain has TRBV19 and TRBJ1-5; TRBD1 agrees at 8 bases. The receptor comes from a man in his fifties with active or convalescent COVID-19. The sample comprised peripheral blood. The CDR3 nucleotides read TGTGCCAGTAGTCCTCGGACAGGGAGGTCCCATCAGCCCCAGCATTTT. Its protein product is CASSPRTGRSHQPQHF.